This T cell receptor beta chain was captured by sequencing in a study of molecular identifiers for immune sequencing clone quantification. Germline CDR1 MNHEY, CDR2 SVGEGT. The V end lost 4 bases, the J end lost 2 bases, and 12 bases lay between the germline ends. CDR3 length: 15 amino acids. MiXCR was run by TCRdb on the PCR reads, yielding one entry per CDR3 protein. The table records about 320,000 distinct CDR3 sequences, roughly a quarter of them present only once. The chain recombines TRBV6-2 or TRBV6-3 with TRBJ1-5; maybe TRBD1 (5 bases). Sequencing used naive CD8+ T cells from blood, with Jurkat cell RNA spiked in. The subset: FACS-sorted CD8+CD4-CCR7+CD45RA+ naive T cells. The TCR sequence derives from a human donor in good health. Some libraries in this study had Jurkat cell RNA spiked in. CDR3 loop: CASSSQGFGNQPQHF. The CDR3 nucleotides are TGTGCCAGCAGTTCGCAGGGCTTTGGCAATCAGCCCCAGCATTTT.